This TCR beta chain was recorded in a study of T-cell memory formation after mild COVID-19. CDR1 MNHEY and CDR2 SMNVEV come from the germline V gene (reference sequence). This CDR3 comprises 14 residues. V lost 3 bases and J 3 bases, leaving 11 bases between the germline ends. TCRdb itself ran the 5' RACE reads through MiXCR, one entry per CDR3 protein. Of approximately 260,000 distinct CDR3 sequences listed, 15% to 20% are singletons. This clonotype was obtained from a man aged 18 to 29 who had mild COVID-19 (a few samples of this study predate the infection). Cell type and time point are not known. Sequencing used PBMCs or a T cell subset sorted from them (not recorded which). The V gene is TRBV27, the J gene TRBJ1-1, with a possible D match to TRBD1 (5 bases). The CDR3 nucleotides read TGTGCCAGCAGTTTCTCAGGGCCAGACACTGAAGCTTTCTTT. Translating gives CASSFSGPDTEAFF.